This entry features one T cell receptor beta chain sequence. The sample belongs to a study of shared clonotypes between healthy human individuals. The input for sorted-subset replicate PCRs was around 0.2 ug DNA, tens of thousands of T cell genomes. Generated by immunoSEQ multiplex PCR, the TCRdb table keeps only in-frame clones and is missing some. The sample shows approximately 2,000,000 clones, 93% of them seen only once. CD45RO-negative cells were positively selected for CCR7, leaving out terminally differentiated effector memory CD45RA+ cells. In germline, CDR1 is SGDLS, CDR2 YYNGEE. Trimming pared 0 bases from V and 1 base from J, leaving 8 bases between. This CDR3 spans 15 amino acids.

Sequencing was performed on naive CD8+ T cells from PBMCs. The sequence was obtained from a man younger than 35 in good health. Some clones in this sample may be carry-over from other donors' samples. The J gene is TRBJ2-1, the V gene TRBV9; D gene uncertain. The DNA for the CDR3 is TGTGCCAGCAGCGTAGGGCGAGAATCCTACAATGAGCAGTTCTTC. As protein: CASSVGRESYNEQFF. Full variable domain (outside the CDR3, taken from reference TRBV9 and TRBJ2-1): DSGVTQTPKHLITATGQRVTLRCSPRSGDLSVYWYQQSLDQGLQFLIQYYNGEERAKGNILERFSAQQFPDLHSELNLSSLELGDSALYFCASSVGRESYNEQFFGPGTRLTVL.